This is a list of T cell receptor beta chains from one sample in a study of Ad26.COV2.S vaccination and SARS-CoV-2 variants. Sequencing used immunoSEQ multiplex PCR; TCRdb keeps in-frame clones, though not all of them. Here the sample spans about 400,000 clones, 85% to 90% being singletons. The input for sequencing was peripheral blood, taken in a trial of Ad26.COV2.S vaccine versus placebo. The receptor source for this set is a person aged 18-65 years who received the Ad26.COV2.S COVID-19 vaccine or a placebo. The CDR3 runs from the conserved cysteine through the conserved F or W. D genes are given only for firm matches. For some rows the clone size is stated as once, few or many, or as a class when expanded; others skip it.

clone_size: NA
v_call: TRBV2
d_call: TRBD2
j_call: TRBJ2-7
cdr3_aa: CASSEVSGGPEEQYF
cdr3_nt: TGTGCCAGCAGTGAAGTGTCGGGGGGGCCGGAGGAGCAGTACTTC

clone_size: many
v_call: TRBV4-1
d_call: TRBD2
j_call: TRBJ2-1
cdr3_aa: CASSPGPSGGAYNEQFF
cdr3_nt: TGCGCCAGCAGCCCCGGACCTAGCGGGGGGGCCTACAATGAGCAGTTCTTC

clone_size: NA
v_call: TRBV9
d_call: NA
j_call: TRBJ1-2
cdr3_aa: CASSVGFGIWGYTF
cdr3_nt: TGTGCCAGCAGCGTAGGATTCGGGATATGGGGCTACACCTTC

clone_size: NA
v_call: TRBV27
d_call: NA
j_call: TRBJ2-3
cdr3_aa: CASSFSGGTDTQYF
cdr3_nt: TGTGCCAGCAGTTTTTCAGGGGGCACAGATACGCAGTATTTT

clone_size: once
v_call: TRBV6-5
d_call: TRBD1
j_call: TRBJ2-7
cdr3_aa: CASKRTGHYEQYF
cdr3_nt: TGTGCCAGCAAAAGGACAGGGCACTACGAGCAGTACTTC

clone_size: NA
v_call: TRBV3-1/TRBV3-2
d_call: NA
j_call: TRBJ1-5
cdr3_aa: CASSQDPPQPQHF
cdr3_nt: TGTGCCAGCAGCCAAGACCCTCCACAGCCCCAGCATTTT

clone_size: NA
v_call: TRBV20-1
d_call: NA
j_call: TRBJ1-1
cdr3_aa: CSAPRGAEAFF
cdr3_nt: TGCAGTGCTCCGAGGGGAGCCGAAGCTTTCTTT

clone_size: NA
v_call: TRBV14
d_call: TRBD1
j_call: TRBJ2-2
cdr3_aa: CASSQPRQGRGGELFF
cdr3_nt: TGTGCCAGCAGCCAACCCCGACAGGGCCGAGGGGGGGAGCTGTTTTTT

clone_size: NA
v_call: TRBV5-4
d_call: TRBD2
j_call: TRBJ2-5
cdr3_aa: CASSLARLAGYQETQYF
cdr3_nt: TGTGCCAGCAGCTTGGCCCGACTAGCGGGCTACCAAGAGACCCAGTACTTC

clone_size: once
v_call: TRBV19
d_call: NA
j_call: TRBJ1-5
cdr3_aa: CASTEYSNQPQHF
cdr3_nt: TGTGCCAGTACGGAGTATAGCAATCAGCCCCAGCATTTT

clone_size: NA
v_call: TRBV7-3
d_call: TRBD1
j_call: TRBJ1-6
cdr3_aa: CASSLTDRGSPLHF
cdr3_nt: TGTGCCAGCAGCTTAACGGACAGGGGTTCACCCCTCCACTTT

clone_size: few
v_call: TRBV11-2
d_call: TRBD1
j_call: TRBJ1-4
cdr3_aa: CASSLFGTANEKLFF
cdr3_nt: TGTGCCAGCAGCTTATTCGGGACAGCTAATGAAAAACTGTTTTTT

clone_size: NA
v_call: TRBV7-9
d_call: NA
j_call: TRBJ2-2
cdr3_aa: CASSLADSPTNTGELFF
cdr3_nt: TGTGCCAGCAGCTTAGCGGACAGCCCTACGAACACCGGGGAGCTGTTTTTT

clone_size: NA
v_call: TRBV9
d_call: NA
j_call: TRBJ2-3
cdr3_aa: CASNIRTYTDTQYF
cdr3_nt: TGTGCCAGCAATATTCGAACTTACACAGATACGCAGTATTTT

clone_size: once
v_call: TRBV10-3
d_call: NA
j_call: TRBJ1-2
cdr3_aa: CAILDTLDYGYTF
cdr3_nt: TGTGCCATCCTCGATACTTTGGACTATGGCTACACCTTC

clone_size: NA
v_call: TRBV28
d_call: TRBD2
j_call: TRBJ2-3
cdr3_aa: CASSFGSGGTDTQYF
cdr3_nt: TGTGCCAGCAGTTTTGGGAGCGGGGGCACAGATACGCAGTATTTT

clone_size: NA
v_call: TRBV2
d_call: NA
j_call: TRBJ1-5
cdr3_aa: CASKADSNQPQHF
cdr3_nt: TGTGCCAGCAAGGCAGATAGCAATCAGCCCCAGCATTTT

clone_size: once
v_call: TRBV4-3
d_call: NA
j_call: TRBJ1-2
cdr3_aa: CASSQDKYYGYTF
cdr3_nt: TGCGCCAGCAGCCAAGACAAATACTATGGCTACACCTTC

clone_size: NA
v_call: TRBV19
d_call: TRBD1
j_call: TRBJ2-7
cdr3_aa: CASSIGTGENYEQYF
cdr3_nt: TGTGCCAGTAGTATCGGAACAGGGGAGAACTACGAGCAGTACTTC

clone_size: once
v_call: TRBV3-1/TRBV3-2
d_call: TRBD2
j_call: TRBJ2-2
cdr3_aa: CASSQSLGGGGRTGELFF
cdr3_nt: TGTGCCAGCAGCCAAAGTCTTGGCGGCGGGGGGCGCACCGGGGAGCTGTTTTTT

clone_size: NA
v_call: TRBV20-1
d_call: NA
j_call: TRBJ2-3
cdr3_aa: CSASDVPLSHTQYF
cdr3_nt: TGCAGTGCTAGTGATGTCCCCCTATCCCATACGCAGTATTTT